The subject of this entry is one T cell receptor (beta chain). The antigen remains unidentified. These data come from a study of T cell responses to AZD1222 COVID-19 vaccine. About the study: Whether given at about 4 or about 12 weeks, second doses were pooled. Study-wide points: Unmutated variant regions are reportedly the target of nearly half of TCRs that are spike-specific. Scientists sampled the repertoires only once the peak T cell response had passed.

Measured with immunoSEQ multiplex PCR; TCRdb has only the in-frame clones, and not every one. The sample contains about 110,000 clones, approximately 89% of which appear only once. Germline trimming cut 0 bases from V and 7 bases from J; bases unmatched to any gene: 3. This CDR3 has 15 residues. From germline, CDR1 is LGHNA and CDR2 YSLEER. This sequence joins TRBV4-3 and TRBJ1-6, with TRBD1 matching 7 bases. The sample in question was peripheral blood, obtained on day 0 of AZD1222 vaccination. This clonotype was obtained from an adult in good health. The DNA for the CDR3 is TGCGCCAGCAGCCAAGATGGGACAGAAAATTCACCCCTCCACTTT. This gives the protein CASSQDGTENSPLHF.